This T cell receptor beta chain derives from a study of CD4 T cells in relation to SARS-CoV-2 and coronaviruses. Using immunoSEQ multiplex PCR, the repertoire was profiled, and TCRdb retains in-frame clones only, with some absent. The sample holds approximately 20,000 clones, about 80% seen once. CD4+ T cells from unexposed donors were obtained before the COVID-19 pandemic (2011-2018). Isolation of CD4+ T cells took place after approximately 10 days in culture. Testing used SARS-CoV-2 S/N and four cold-coronavirus spikes on unexposed-donor CD4+ T cells, cells permitting. Notes on this clone: The antigen remains undetermined.

The clonotype originates from a human donor in good health. Input material: CD4+ T cells from PBMCs, cultured in vitro.

CDR3 residues: CASSLGSSYGYTF. The CDR3 DNA reads TGTGCCAGCAGCTTAGGCTCTAGCTATGGCTACACCTTC. This sequence joins TRBV7-2 and TRBJ1-2; no reliable D call. This CDR3 is 13 amino acids long. CDR1 SGHTA and CDR2 FQGNSA come from the germline V gene. Trimming removed 1 base from V and 4 bases from J, with 7 bases in between.